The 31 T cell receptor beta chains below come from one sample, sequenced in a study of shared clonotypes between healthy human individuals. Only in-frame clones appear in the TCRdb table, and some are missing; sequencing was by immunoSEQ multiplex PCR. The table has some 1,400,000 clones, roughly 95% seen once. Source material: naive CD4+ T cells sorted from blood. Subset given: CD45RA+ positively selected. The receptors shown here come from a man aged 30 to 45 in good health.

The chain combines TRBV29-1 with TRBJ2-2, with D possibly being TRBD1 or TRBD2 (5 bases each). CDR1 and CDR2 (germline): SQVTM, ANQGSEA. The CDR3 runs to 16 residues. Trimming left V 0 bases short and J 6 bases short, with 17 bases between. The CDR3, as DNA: TGCAGCGTTGAAGACGGGCAATTCCCGGGGCCCGGGGAGCTGTTTTTT. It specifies CSVEDGQFPGPGELFF.

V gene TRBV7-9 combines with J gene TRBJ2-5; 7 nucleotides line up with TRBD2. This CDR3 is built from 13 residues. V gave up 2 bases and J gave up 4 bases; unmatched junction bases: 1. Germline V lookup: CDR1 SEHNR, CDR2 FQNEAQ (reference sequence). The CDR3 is CASSLREVETQYF. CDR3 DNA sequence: TGTGCCAGCAGCTTACGGGAGGTAGAGACCCAGTACTTC.

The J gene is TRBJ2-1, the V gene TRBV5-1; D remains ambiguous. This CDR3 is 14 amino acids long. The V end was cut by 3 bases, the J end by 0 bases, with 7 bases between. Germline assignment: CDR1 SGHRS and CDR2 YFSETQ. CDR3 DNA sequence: TGCGCCAGCAGCTATAGAGACTCCTACAATGAGCAGTTCTTC. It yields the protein CASSYRDSYNEQFF.

CDR3 in DNA: TGTGCCAGCAGTGTAAGGGCGGGGGGAAACACCGGGGAGCTGTTTTTT. Its translation is CASSVRAGGNTGELFF. This sequence joins TRBV2 and TRBJ2-2; TRBD2 aligns across 8 bases. CDR1 and CDR2 from the germline V gene are SNHLY and FYNNEI. This CDR3 is built from 16 residues. Unmatched junction bases numbered 6, after V lost 4 bases and J lost 2 bases.

CDR3 protein: CSAGEVYEQYF. Written as DNA, the CDR3 is TGCAGTGCGGGAGAGGTCTACGAGCAGTACTTC. The J gene is TRBJ2-7, the V gene TRBV20-1; tentative D call: TRBD2 (5 bases). The germline V gene has CDR1 DFQATT and CDR2 SNEGSKA (reference sequence). V gave up 6 bases and J gave up 3 bases, with 9 bases separating them. This CDR3 is 11 amino acids long.

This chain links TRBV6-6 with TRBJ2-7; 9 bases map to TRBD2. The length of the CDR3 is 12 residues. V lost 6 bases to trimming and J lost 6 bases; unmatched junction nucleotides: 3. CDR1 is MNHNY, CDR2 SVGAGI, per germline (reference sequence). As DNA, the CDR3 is TGTGCCAGCAGGGTAGCGGGAGTCGAGCAGTACTTC. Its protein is CASRVAGVEQYF.

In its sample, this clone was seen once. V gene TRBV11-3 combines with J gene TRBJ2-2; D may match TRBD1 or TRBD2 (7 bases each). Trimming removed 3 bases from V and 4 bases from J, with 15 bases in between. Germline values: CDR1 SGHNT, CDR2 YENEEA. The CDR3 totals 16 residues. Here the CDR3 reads CASSLGQGEGTGELFF. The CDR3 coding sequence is TGTGCCAGCAGCTTGGGGCAGGGGGAGGGCACCGGGGAGCTGTTTTTT.

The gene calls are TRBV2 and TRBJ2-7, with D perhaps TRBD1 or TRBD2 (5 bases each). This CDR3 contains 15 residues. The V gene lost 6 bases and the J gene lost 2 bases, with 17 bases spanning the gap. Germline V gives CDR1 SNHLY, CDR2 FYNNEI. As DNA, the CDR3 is TGTGCCAGCAGCGTAACTGCAGGGAGCACCTACGAGCAGTACTTC. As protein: CASSVTAGSTYEQYF.

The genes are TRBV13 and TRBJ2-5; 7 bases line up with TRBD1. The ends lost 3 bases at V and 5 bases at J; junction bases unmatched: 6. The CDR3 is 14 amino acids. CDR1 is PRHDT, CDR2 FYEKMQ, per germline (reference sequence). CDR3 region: CASSFWQGVETQYF. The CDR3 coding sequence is TGTGCCAGCAGCTTCTGGCAGGGGGTGGAGACCCAGTACTTC. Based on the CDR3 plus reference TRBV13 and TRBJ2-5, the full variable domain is AAGVIQSPRHLIKEKRETATLKCYPIPRHDTVYWYQQGPGQDPQFLISFYEKMQSDKGSIPDRFSAQQFSDYHSELNMSSLELGDSALYFCASSFWQGVETQYFGPGTRLLVL.

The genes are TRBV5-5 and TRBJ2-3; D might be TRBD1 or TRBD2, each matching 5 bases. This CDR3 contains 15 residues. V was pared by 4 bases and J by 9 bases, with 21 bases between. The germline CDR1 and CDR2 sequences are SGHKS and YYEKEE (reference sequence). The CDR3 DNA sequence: TGTGCCAGCAGCCCGGTGCCCCGGGGCCCAGGCACGCAGTATTTT. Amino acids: CASSPVPRGPGTQYF.

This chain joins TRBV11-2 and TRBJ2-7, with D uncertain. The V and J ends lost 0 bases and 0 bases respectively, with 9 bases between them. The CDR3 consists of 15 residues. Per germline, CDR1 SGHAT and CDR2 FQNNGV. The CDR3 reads CASSLEALYSYEQYF. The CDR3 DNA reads TGTGCCAGCAGCTTAGAAGCTCTATACTCCTACGAGCAGTACTTC.

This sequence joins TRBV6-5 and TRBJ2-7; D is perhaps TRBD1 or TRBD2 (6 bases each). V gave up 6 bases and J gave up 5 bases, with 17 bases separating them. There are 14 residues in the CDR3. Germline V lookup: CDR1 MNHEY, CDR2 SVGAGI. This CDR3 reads CASSNGGRPHEQYF. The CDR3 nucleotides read TGTGCCAGCAGCAACGGGGGCAGGCCCCACGAGCAGTACTTC.

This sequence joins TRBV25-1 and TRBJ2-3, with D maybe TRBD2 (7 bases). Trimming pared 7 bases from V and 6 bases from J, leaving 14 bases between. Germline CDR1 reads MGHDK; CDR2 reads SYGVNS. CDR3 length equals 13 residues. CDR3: CASTEGGSDTQYF. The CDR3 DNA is TGTGCCAGCACCGAGGGGGGGTCCGATACGCAGTATTTT. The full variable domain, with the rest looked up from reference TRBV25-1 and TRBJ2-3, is EADIYQTPRYLVIGTGKKITLECSQTMGHDKMYWYQQDPGMELHLIHYSYGVNSTEKGDLSSESTVSRIRTEHFPLTLESARPSHTSQYLCASTEGGSDTQYFGPGTRLTVL.

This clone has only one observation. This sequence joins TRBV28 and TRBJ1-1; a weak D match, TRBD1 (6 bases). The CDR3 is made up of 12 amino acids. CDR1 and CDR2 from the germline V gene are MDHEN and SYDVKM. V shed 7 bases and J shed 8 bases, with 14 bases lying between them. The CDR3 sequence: CASTLGGQEAFF. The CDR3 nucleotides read TGTGCCAGCACCCTCGGAGGACAGGAAGCTTTCTTT.

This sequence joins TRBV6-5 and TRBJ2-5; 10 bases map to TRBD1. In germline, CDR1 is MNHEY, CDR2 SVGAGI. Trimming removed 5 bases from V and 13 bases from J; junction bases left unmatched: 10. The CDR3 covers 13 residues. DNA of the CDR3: TGTGCCAGCAGTCCGGGACAGGGGAATGCGAGGTACTTC. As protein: CASSPGQGNARYF.

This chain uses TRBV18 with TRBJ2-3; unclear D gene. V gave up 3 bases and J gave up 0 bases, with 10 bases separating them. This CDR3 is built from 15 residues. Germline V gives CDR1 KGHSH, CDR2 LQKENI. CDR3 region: CASSPKMGSTDTQYF. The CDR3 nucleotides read TGTGCCAGCTCACCCAAAATGGGAAGCACAGATACGCAGTATTTT.

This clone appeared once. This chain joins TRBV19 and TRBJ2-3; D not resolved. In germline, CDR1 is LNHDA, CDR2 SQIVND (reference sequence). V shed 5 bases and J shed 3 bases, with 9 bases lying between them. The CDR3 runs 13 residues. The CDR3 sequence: CASSPGRTDTQYF. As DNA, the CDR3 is TGTGCCAGTAGTCCCGGACGGACAGATACGCAGTATTTT.

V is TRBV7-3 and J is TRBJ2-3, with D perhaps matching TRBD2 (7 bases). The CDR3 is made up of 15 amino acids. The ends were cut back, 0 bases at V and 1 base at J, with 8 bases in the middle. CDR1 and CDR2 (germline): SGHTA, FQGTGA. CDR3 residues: CASSLTRGRTDTQYF. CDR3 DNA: TGTGCCAGCAGCTTAACGCGGGGGCGCACAGATACGCAGTATTTT.

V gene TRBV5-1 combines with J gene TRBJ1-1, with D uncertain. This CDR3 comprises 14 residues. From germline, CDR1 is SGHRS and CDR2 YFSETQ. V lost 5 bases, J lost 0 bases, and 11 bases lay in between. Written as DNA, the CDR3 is TGCGCCAGCAGATTATGGGAGATGAACACTGAAGCTTTCTTT. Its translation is CASRLWEMNTEAFF.

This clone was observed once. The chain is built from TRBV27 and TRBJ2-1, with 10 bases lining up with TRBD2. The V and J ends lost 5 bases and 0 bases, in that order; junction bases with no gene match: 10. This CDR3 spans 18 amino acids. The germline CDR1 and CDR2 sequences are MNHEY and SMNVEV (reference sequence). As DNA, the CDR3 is TGTGCCAGCAGTGCGACTAGCGGGTTTAGAAGCTCCTACAATGAGCAGTTCTTC. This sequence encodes CASSATSGFRSSYNEQFF.

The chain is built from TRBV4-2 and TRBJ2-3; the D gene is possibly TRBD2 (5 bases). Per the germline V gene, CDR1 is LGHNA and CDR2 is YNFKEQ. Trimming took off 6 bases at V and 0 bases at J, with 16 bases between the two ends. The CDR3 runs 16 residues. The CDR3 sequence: CASRAELVPSTDTQYF. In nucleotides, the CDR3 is TGTGCCAGCAGGGCGGAACTAGTTCCTAGCACAGATACGCAGTATTTT.

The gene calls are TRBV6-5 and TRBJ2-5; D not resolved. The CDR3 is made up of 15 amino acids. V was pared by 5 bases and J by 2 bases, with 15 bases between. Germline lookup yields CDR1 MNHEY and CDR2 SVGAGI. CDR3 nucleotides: TGTGCCAGCAGTCAAAACAGTGTAAGACAAGAGACCCAGTACTTC. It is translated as CASSQNSVRQETQYF.

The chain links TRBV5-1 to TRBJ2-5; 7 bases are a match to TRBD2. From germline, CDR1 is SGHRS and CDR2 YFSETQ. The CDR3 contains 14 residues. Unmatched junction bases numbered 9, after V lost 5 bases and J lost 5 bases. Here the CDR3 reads CASRVREDWETQYF. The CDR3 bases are TGCGCCAGCAGGGTCCGGGAGGATTGGGAGACCCAGTACTTC.

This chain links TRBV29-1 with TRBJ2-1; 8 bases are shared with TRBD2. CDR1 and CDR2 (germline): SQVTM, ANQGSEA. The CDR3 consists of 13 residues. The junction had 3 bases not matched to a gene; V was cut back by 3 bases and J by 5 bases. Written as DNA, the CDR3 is TGCAGCGTTGAGGGGACTAGGGACAATGAGCAGTTCTTC. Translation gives CSVEGTRDNEQFF.

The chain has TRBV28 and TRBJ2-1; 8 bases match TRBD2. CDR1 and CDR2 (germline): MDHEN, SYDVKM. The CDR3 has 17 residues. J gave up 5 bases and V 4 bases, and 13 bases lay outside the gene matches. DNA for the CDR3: TGTGCCAGCAGTTCAGCGGGAGACCCGGGCGGCAACAATGAGCAGTTCTTC. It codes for CASSSAGDPGGNNEQFF.

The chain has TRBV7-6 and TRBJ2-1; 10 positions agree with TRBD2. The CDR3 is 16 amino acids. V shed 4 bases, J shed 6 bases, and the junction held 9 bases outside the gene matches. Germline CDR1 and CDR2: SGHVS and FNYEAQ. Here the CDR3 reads CASSSLAGAEINEQFF. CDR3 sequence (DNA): TGTGCCAGCAGCTCCCTAGCGGGAGCCGAAATCAATGAGCAGTTCTTC.

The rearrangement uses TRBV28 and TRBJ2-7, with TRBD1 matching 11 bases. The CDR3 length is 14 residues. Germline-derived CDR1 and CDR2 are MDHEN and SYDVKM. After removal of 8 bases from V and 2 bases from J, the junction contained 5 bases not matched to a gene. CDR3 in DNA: TGTGCCAGCGGACCGGGACAGGGGGCCTACGAGCAGTACTTC. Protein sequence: CASGPGQGAYEQYF.

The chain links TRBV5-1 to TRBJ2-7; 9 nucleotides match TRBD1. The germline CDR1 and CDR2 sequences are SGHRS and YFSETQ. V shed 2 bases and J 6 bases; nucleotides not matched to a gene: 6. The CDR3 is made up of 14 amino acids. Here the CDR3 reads CASSLGTGSVEQYF. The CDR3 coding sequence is TGCGCCAGCAGCTTAGGGACAGGGTCTGTCGAGCAGTACTTC.

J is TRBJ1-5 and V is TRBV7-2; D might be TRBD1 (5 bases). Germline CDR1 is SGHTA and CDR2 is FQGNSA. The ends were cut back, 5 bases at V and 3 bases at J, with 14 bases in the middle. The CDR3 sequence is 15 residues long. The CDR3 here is CASSTGAMFNQPQHF. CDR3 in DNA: TGTGCCAGCAGCACCGGGGCGATGTTCAATCAGCCCCAGCATTTT.

Written as DNA, the CDR3 is TGTGCCTGGAAGGGCGTGACGACGACCGGGGAGCTGTTTTTT. Translated: CAWKGVTTTGELFF. This sequence joins TRBV30 and TRBJ2-2, with D unclear. The CDR3 runs 14 residues. V was trimmed by 4 bases and J by 5 bases, leaving 14 bases between them. Germline CDR1 GTSNPN, CDR2 SVGIG (reference sequence).

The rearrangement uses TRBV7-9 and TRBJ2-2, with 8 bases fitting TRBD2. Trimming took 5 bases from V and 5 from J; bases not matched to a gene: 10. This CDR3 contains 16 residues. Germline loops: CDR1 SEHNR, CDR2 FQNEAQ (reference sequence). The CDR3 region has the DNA TGTGCCAGCAGCCGCACGGGGGGGCTAGCTACCGGGGAGCTGTTTTTT. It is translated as CASSRTGGLATGELFF.